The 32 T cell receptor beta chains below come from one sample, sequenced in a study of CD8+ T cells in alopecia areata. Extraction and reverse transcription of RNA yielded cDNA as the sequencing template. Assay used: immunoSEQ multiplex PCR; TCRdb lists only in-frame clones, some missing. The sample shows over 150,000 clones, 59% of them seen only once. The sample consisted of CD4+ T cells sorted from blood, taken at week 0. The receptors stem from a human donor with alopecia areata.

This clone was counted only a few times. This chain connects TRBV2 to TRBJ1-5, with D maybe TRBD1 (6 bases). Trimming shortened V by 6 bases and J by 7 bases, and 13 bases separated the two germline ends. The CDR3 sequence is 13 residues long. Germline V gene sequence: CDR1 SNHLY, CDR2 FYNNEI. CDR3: CASSSDRRQPQHF. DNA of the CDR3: TGTGCCAGCAGCTCGGACAGAAGGCAGCCCCAGCATTTT.

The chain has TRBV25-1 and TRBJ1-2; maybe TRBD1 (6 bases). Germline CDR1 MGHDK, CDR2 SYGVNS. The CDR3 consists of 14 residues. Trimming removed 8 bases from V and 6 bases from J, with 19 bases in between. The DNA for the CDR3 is TGTGCCAGCGCCTCGGGCAGGGGATCCGATGGCTACACCTTC. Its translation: CASASGRGSDGYTF.

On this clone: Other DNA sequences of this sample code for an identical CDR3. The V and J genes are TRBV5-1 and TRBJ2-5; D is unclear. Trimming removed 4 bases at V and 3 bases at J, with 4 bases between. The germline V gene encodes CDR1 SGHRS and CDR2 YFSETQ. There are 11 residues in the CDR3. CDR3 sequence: CASSLKETQYF. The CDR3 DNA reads TGCGCCAGCAGCCTGAAAGAGACCCAGTACTTC.

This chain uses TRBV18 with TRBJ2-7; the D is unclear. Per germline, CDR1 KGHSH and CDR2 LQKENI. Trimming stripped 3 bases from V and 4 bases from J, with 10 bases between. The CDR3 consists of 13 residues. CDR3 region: CASSPSRMYEQYF. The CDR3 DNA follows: TGTGCCAGCTCACCGTCCAGGATGTACGAGCAGTACTTC.

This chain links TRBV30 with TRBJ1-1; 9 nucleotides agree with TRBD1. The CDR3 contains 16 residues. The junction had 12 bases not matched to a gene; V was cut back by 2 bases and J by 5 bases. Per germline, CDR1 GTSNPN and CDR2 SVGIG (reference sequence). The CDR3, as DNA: TGTGCCTGGAGTTCACGGACAGGGGCATCAGGAACTGAAGCTTTCTTT. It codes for CAWSSRTGASGTEAFF.

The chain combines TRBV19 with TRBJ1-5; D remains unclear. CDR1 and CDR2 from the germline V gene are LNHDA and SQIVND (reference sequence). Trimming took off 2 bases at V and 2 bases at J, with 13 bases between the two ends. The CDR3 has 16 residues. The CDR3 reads CASSIPVGSGNQPQHF. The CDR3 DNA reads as TGTGCCAGTAGTATACCGGTAGGTAGCGGCAATCAGCCCCAGCATTTT.

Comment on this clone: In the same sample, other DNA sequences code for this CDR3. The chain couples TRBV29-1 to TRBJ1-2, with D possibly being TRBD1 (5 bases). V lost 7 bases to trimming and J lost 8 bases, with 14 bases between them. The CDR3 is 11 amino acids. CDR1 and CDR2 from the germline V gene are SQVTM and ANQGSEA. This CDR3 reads CSAQTGLGYTF. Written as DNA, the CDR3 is TGCAGCGCGCAAACAGGTTTAGGCTACACCTTC. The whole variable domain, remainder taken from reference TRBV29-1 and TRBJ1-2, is SAVISQKPSRDICQRGTSLTIQCQVDSQVTMMFWYRQQPGQSLTLIATANQGSEATYESGFVIDKFPISRPNLTFSTLTVSNMSPEDSSIYLCSAQTGLGYTFGSGTRLTVV.

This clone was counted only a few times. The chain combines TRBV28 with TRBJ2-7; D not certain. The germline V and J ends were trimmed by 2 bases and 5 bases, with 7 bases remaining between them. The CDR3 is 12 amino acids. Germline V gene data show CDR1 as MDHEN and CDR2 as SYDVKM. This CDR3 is CASSLGGNEQYF. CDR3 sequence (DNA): TGTGCCAGCAGTTTAGGTGGGAACGAGCAGTACTTC.

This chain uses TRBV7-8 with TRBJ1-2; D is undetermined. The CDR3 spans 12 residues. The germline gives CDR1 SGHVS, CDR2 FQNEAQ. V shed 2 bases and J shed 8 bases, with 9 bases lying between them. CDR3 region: CASSLSPGGYTF. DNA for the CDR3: TGTGCCAGCAGCTTATCGCCGGGAGGCTACACCTTC.

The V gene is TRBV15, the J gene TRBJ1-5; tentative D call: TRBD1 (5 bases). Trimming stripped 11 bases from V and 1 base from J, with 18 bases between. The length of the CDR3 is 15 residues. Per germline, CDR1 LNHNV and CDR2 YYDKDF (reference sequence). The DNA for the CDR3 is TGTGCCCTCCCGGGGGATCTCGGGAGCAATCAGCCCCAGCATTTT. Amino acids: CALPGDLGSNQPQHF.

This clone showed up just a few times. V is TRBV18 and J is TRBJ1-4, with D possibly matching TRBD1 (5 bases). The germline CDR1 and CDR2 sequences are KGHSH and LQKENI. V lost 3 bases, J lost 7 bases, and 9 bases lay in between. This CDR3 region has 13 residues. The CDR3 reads CASSPGQGEKLFF. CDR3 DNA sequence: TGTGCCAGCTCACCGGGCCAGGGTGAAAAACTGTTTTTT.

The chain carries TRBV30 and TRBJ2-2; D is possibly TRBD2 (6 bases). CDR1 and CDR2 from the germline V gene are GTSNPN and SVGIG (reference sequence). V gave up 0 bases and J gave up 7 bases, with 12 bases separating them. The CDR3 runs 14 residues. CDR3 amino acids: CAWSVARGGGELFF. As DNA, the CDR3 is TGTGCCTGGAGTGTAGCCCGGGGAGGCGGGGAGCTGTTTTTT.

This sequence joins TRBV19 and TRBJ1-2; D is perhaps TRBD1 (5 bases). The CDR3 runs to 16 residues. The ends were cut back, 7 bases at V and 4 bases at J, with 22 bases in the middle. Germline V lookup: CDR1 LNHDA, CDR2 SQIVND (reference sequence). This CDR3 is CASTEGAGGILYGYTF. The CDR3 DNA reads TGTGCCAGTACCGAAGGGGCAGGCGGAATACTCTATGGCTACACCTTC.

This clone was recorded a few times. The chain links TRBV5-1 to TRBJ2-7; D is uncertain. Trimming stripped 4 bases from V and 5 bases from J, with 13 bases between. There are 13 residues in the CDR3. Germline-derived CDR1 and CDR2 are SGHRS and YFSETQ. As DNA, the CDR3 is TGCGCCAGCAGCCACCGTTCAAGTGACGAGCAGTACTTC. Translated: CASSHRSSDEQYF.

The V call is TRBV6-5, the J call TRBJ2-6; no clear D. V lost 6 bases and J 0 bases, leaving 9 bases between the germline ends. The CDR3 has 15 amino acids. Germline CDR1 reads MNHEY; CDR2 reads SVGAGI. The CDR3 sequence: CASSQHDSGANVLTF. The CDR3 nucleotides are TGTGCCAGCAGCCAGCACGACTCTGGGGCCAACGTCCTGACTTTC.

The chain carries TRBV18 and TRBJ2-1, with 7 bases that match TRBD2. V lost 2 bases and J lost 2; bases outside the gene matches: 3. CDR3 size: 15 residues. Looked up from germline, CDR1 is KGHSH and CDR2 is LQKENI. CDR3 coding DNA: TGTGCCAGCTCACCATCGGGGGGACCCTACAATGAGCAGTTCTTC. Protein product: CASSPSGGPYNEQFF.

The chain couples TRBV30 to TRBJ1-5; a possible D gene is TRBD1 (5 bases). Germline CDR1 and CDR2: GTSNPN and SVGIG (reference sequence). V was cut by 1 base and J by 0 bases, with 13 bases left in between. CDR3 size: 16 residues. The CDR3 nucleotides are TGTGCCTGGAGTGGGCAGGGAACGGATAGCAATCAGCCCCAGCATTTT. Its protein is CAWSGQGTDSNQPQHF.

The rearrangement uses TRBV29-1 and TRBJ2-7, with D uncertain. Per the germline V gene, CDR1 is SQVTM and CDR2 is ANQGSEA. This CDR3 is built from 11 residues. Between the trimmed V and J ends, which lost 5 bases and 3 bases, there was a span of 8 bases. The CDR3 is CSVNIGYEQYF. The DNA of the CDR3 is TGCAGCGTTAATATAGGCTACGAGCAGTACTTC.

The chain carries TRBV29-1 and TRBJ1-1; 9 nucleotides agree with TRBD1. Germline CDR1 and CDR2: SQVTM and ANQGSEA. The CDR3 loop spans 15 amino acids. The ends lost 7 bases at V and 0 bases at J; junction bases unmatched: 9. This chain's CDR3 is CSAGPGTGMNTEAFF. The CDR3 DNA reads TGCAGCGCTGGACCCGGGACAGGGATGAACACTGAAGCTTTCTTT.

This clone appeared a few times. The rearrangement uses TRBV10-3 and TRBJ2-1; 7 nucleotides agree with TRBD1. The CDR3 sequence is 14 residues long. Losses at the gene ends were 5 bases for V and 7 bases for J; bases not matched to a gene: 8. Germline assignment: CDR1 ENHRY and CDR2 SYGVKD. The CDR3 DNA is TGTGCCATCAGTCCGGGACAGAATAGTAATGAGCAGTTCTTC. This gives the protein CAISPGQNSNEQFF.

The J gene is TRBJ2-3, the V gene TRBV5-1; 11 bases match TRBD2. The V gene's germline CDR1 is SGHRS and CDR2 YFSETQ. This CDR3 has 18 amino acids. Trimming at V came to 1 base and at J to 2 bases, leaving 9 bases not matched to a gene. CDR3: CASSLFRASGGTTDTQYF. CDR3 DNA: TGCGCCAGCAGCTTGTTTAGGGCTAGCGGGGGGACCACAGATACGCAGTATTTT.

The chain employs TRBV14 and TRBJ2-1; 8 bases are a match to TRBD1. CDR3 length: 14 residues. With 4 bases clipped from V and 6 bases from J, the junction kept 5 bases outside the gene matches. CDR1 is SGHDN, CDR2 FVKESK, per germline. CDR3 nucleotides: TGTGCCAGCAGCCCCACTACAGGGGGCAATGAGCAGTTCTTC. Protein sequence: CASSPTTGGNEQFF.

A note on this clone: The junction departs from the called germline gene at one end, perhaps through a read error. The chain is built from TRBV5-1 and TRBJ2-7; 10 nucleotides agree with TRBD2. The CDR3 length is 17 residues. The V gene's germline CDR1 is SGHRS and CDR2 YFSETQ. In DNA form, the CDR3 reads TGCGCCAGCAGCTTGGCTACTAGCGGGGCCGACTCCCACGAGCAGTACTTC. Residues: CASSLATSGADSHEQYF.

The CDR3 is CASSFTGIISGNTIYF. CDR3 coding DNA: TGTGCCAGCAGCTTCACAGGGATTATCTCTGGAAACACCATATATTTT. V is TRBV7-2 and J is TRBJ1-3; possible D gene TRBD1, 6 bases. Trimming stripped 3 bases from V and 0 bases from J, with 12 bases between. This CDR3 comprises 16 residues. Germline V lookup: CDR1 SGHTA, CDR2 FQGNSA. Full variable domain (remainder filled in from reference TRBV7-2 and TRBJ1-3): GAGVSQSPSNKVTEKGKDVELRCDPISGHTALYWYRQSLGQGLEFLIYFQGNSAPDKSGLPSDRFSAERTGGSVSTLTIQRTQQEDSAVYLCASSFTGIISGNTIYFGEGSWLTVV.

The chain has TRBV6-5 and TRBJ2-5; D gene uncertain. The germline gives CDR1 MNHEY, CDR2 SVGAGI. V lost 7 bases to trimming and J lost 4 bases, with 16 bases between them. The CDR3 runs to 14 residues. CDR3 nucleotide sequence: TGTGCCAGCACCCACCCCGTGCACAGAGAGACCCAGTACTTC. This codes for CASTHPVHRETQYF.

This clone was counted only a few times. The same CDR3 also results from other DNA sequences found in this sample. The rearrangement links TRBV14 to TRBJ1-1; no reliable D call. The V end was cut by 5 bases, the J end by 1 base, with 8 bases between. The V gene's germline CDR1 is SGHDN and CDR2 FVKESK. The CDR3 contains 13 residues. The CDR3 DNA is TGTGCCAGCAGCGTTCAACCGAACACTGAAGCTTTCTTT. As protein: CASSVQPNTEAFF.

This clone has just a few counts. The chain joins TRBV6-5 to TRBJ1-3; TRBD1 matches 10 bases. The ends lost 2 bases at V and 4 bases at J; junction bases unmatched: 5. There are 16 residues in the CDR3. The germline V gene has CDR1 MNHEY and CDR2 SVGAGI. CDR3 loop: CASSYGQGVRGNTIYF. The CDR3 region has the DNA TGTGCCAGCAGTTACGGACAGGGGGTACGAGGAAACACCATATATTTT.

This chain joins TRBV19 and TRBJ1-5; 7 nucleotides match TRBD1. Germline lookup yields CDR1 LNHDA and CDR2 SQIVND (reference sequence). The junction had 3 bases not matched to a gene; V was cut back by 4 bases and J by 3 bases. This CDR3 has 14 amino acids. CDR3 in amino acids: CASSTGQVNQPQHF. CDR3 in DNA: TGTGCCAGTAGTACTGGACAGGTCAATCAGCCCCAGCATTTT. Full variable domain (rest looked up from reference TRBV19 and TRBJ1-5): DGGITQSPKYLFRKEGQNVTLSCEQNLNHDAMYWYRQDPGQGLRLIYYSQIVNDFQKGDIAEGYSVSREKKESFPLTVTSAQKNPTAFYLCASSTGQVNQPQHFGDGTRLSIL.

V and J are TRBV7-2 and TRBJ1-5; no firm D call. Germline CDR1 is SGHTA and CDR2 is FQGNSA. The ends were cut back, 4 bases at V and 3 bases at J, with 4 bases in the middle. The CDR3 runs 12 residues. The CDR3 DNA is TGTGCCAGCAGCTCTTTCAATCAGCCCCAGCATTTT. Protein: CASSSFNQPQHF.

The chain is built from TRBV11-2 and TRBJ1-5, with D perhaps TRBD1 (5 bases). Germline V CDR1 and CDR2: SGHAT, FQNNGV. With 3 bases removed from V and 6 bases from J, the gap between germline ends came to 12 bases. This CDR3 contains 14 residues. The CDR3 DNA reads TGTGCCAGCAGCTTTGGGGCAGGGAGTCAGCCCCAGCATTTT. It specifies CASSFGAGSQPQHF.

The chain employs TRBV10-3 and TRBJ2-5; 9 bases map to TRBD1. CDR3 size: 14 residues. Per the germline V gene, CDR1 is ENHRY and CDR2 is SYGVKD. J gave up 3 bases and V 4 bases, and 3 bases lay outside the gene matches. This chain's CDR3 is CAISGDRAKETQYF. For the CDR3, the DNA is TGTGCCATCAGTGGGGACAGGGCCAAAGAGACCCAGTACTTC.

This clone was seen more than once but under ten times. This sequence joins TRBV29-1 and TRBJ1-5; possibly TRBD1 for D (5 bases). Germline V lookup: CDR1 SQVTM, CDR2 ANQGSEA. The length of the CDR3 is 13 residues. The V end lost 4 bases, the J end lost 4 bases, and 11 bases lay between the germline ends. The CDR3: CSVVWGTNQPQHF. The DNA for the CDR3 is TGCAGCGTTGTTTGGGGGACGAATCAGCCCCAGCATTTT.